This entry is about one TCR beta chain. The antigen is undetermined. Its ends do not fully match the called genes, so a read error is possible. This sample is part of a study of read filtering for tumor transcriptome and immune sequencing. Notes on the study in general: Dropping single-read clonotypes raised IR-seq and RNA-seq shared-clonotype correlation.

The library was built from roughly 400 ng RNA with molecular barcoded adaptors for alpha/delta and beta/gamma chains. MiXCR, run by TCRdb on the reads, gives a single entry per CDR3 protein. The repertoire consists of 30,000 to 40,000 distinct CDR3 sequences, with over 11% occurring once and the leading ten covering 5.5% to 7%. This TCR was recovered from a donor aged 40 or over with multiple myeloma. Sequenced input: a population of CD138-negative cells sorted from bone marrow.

This CDR3 is CASSPGQGGSYNEQSF. CDR3 bases: TGTGCCAGTAGCCCCGGACAGGGAGGCTCCTACAATGAGCAGTCCTTC. V gene TRBV7-9 combines with J gene TRBJ2-1; 8 bases are a match to TRBD1. This CDR3 has 16 amino acids. Per the germline V gene, CDR1 is SEHNR and CDR2 is FQNEAQ (reference sequence).